The clone carrying this T cell receptor beta chain was detected only a few times. TCRbeta library construction was performed incorporating unique molecular identifiers. TCRdb itself ran the PCR reads through MiXCR, one entry per CDR3 protein. The sample lists 90,000 to 100,000 distinct CDR3 sequences; more than 9% were seen once. These data originate in a study of T-cell reconstitution after alpha-beta-depleted transplantation in children. The starting material was PBMCs from the stem cell graft donor, obtained from the stem cell graft. The source of this sequence is a human donor who donated a stem cell graft to a child with inherited bone marrow failure.

CDR3 loop: CASSLSERGETQYF. Here the CDR3 DNA reads TGTGCCAGCAGTTTGAGCGAGCGGGGGGAGACCCAGTACTTC. This rearrangement joins TRBV12-3 or TRBV12-4 to TRBJ2-5; the match to TRBD2 covers 8 bases. The trim removed 3 bases at V and 5 bases at J, leaving 5 bases unmatched. This CDR3 is built from 14 residues.